This T cell receptor (beta chain) was documented in a study of chemoradiotherapy in HPV16-positive cancers. Over chemoradiotherapy, repertoires were sampled more than once. Study results and limitations: In HPV16-positive patients, HPV-responsive T-cell expansion tracked better recurrence-free survival. Only a couple of HPV16-positive patients supplied the functional HPV-specificity definition.

The germline gives CDR1 MNHNS, CDR2 SASEGT. The CDR3 is 11 amino acids. V lost 7 bases, J lost 9 bases, and 10 bases lay in between. Generated by immunoSEQ multiplex PCR, the TCRdb table keeps only in-frame clones and is missing some. Of approximately 9,000 clones in the sample, less than 80% are singletons; the top ten hold about 8.5%. As for this clone: Antigen specificity is unknown.

The genes are TRBV6-1 and TRBJ1-5; no reliable D call. Sampling was performed from a patient who underwent chemoradiotherapy. The clonotype originates from a human donor with HPV-associated anogenital cancer. This chain's CDR3 is CASISKGPQHF. The CDR3 bases are TGTGCCAGCATATCCAAGGGGCCCCAGCATTTT.